One T cell receptor beta chain is described in this entry. CDR3 length: 16 amino acids. V was cut by 0 bases and J by 0 bases, with 11 bases left in between. CDR1 SGDLS and CDR2 YYNGEE come from the germline V gene. The sample belongs to a study of blood T cells in healthy people across ages. Background on the study: Per two T cells, about one barcoded beta molecule was captured through template switching.

Combining a sample-barcoded 5' primer with a J-beta primer mix, a second PCR ran for roughly 7 to 12 cycles. Via MiXCR, TCRdb re-called the 5' RACE reads, giving one row per CDR3 protein. The repertoire has roughly 800,000 distinct CDR3 sequences, roughly 24% of them found once; the top ten carry about 3%. The data also belong to a second study, concerning T cells of mothers and their children. From that paper: Researchers put all of the extracted RNA into cDNA synthesis, using roughly 1.5 ug per 15 ul.

The J gene is TRBJ2-3, the V gene TRBV9; D is undetermined. The sequenced material came from blood. The sequence derives from a boy aged 5-17 years in good health. As DNA, the CDR3 is TGTGCCAGCAGCGTAGACCCATCTCCTAGCACAGATACGCAGTATTTT. Amino acids: CASSVDPSPSTDTQYF. The full variable domain, completed using reference TRBV9 and TRBJ2-3, is DSGVTQTPKHLITATGQRVTLRCSPRSGDLSVYWYQQSLDQGLQFLIQYYNGEERAKGNILERFSAQQFPDLHSELNLSSLELGDSALYFCASSVDPSPSTDTQYFGPGTRLTVL.